This note documents a single T cell receptor beta chain sequence. Here immunoSEQ multiplex PCR was the method, and the copy in TCRdb shows in-frame clones only, minus some. The sample holds 120,000 or so clones; about 93% are singletons and the top ten take roughly 6%. The entry originates in a study of T cell changes during pregnancy in multiple sclerosis. V lost 3 bases, J lost 3 bases, and 9 bases lay in between. There are 14 residues in the CDR3. Germline V gives CDR1 SGHTA, CDR2 FQGTGA. The source of this sequence is a female donor with multiple sclerosis, enrolled in a pregnancy study. The chain employs TRBV7-3 and TRBJ2-1; tentatively, D is TRBD1 (7 bases). The sample in question was peripheral blood, obtained before pregnancy. CDR3 sequence (DNA): TGTGCCAGCAGCTTTCAGGGGGGCTACAATGAGCAGTTCTTC. Translation gives CASSFQGGYNEQFF.